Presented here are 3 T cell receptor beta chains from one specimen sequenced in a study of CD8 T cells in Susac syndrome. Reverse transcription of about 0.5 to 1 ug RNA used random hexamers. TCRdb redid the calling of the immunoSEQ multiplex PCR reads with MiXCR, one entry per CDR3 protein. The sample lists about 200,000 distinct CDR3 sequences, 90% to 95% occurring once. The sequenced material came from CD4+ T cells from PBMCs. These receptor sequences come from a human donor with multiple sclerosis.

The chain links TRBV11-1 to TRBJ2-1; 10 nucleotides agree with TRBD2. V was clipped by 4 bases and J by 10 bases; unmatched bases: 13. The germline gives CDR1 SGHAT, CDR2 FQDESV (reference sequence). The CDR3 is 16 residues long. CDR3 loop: CASSSRTSGTAWEQFF. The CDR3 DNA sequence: TGTGCCAGCAGCTCGCGTACTAGCGGGACCGCTTGGGAGCAGTTCTTC.

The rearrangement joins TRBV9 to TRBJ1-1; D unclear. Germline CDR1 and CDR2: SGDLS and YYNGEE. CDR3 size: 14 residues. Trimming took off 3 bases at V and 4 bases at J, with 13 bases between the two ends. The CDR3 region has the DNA TGTGCCAGCAGCGCAACTCGGGCCAGCACTGAAGCTTTCTTT. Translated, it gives CASSATRASTEAFF.

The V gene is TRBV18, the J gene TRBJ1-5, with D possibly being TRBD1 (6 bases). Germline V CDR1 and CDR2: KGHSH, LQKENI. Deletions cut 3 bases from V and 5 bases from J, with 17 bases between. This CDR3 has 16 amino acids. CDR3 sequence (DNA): TGTGCCAGCTCACCGTCAAGGCGGGCAGGGGATCAGCCCCAGCATTTT. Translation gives CASSPSRRAGDQPQHF.